Shown below are 22 T cell receptor beta chains from a single sample sequenced in a study of shared clonotypes between healthy human individuals. Positive CCR7 selection of CD45RO-negative cells yielded the naive CD8 cells, and terminally differentiated effector memory CD45RA+ cells were excluded. Some clones are missing from TCRdb's copy, which holds only in-frame ones; the method was immunoSEQ multiplex PCR. The repertoire consists of roughly 550,000 clones, with 95% to 96% occurring once and the leading ten covering 0.1% to 0.11%. The sample consisted of naive CD8+ T cells sorted from blood. All receptors come from a woman in her twenties or thirties in good health.

V usage is TRBV19 and J usage is TRBJ2-1; no firm D call. The CDR3 is 14 residues long. Trimming stripped 4 bases from V and 3 bases from J, with 10 bases between. The germline gives CDR1 LNHDA, CDR2 SQIVND (reference sequence). CDR3 sequence (DNA): TGTGCCAGTAGTACCTTAGGCCGCTACAATGAGCAGTTCTTC. Amino acid sequence: CASSTLGRYNEQFF.

The chain couples TRBV28 to TRBJ2-4; D remains ambiguous. CDR1 and CDR2 (germline): MDHEN, SYDVKM. This CDR3 contains 16 residues. V was shortened by 1 base and J by 1 base, with 11 bases between the two germline ends. The CDR3 loop is CASSLSAFLAKNIQYF. The CDR3 coding sequence is TGTGCCAGCAGTTTATCTGCCTTTCTGGCCAAAAACATTCAGTACTTC.

The rearrangement uses TRBV27 and TRBJ2-2; 10 bases map to TRBD2. This CDR3 contains 14 residues. Germline assignment: CDR1 MNHEY and CDR2 SMNVEV (reference sequence). The CDR3 coding sequence is TGTGCGACTGGGGCTAGCGGGAGCCCCGGGGAGCTGTTTTTT. Translated: CATGASGSPGELFF.

As DNA, the CDR3 is TGTGCCAGCAGCCCCTCAGGCTCCTACGAGCAGTACTTC. As protein: CASSPSGSYEQYF. This chain joins TRBV16 and TRBJ2-7; no clear D. The germline V gene has CDR1 KGHSY and CDR2 FQNENV. Trimming shortened V by 4 bases and J by 0 bases, and 7 bases separated the two germline ends. The CDR3 runs 13 residues.

The chain recombines TRBV5-6 with TRBJ1-2, with D maybe TRBD1 (5 bases). Germline V CDR1 and CDR2: SGHDT, YYEEEE. Trimming pared 4 bases from V and 4 bases from J, leaving 11 bases between. This CDR3 spans 13 amino acids. CDR3 protein: CASSPETGYGYTF. The CDR3 DNA follows: TGTGCCAGCAGCCCGGAAACAGGCTATGGCTACACCTTC. The variable domain in full, with the rest retrieved from reference TRBV5-6 and TRBJ1-2, is DAGVTQSPTHLIKTRGQQVTLRCSPKSGHDTVSWYQQALGQGPQFIFQYYEEEERQRGNFPDRFSGHQFPNYSSELNVNALLLGDSALYLCASSPETGYGYTFGSGTRLTVV.

This sequence joins TRBV15 and TRBJ1-2; 10 bases match TRBD1. Germline CDR1 reads LNHNV; CDR2 reads YYDKDF (reference sequence). The CDR3 sequence is 13 residues long. V was clipped by 6 bases and J by 4 bases; unmatched bases: 2. The CDR3 bases are TGTGCCACCAGGGGGACAGGGGTCTATGGCTACACCTTC. Translating it yields CATRGTGVYGYTF.

This clone was seen only once. This CDR3 is also generated by other DNA sequences in the sample. The rearrangement links TRBV10-2 to TRBJ2-3, with 8 nucleotides matching TRBD2. The J segment lost 2 bases and the V segment lost 0 bases, leaving 1 base of the junction unmatched. The germline gives CDR1 WSHSY, CDR2 SAAADI. The CDR3 loop spans 15 amino acids. The CDR3 DNA reads TGCGCCAGCAGTGAGTCACTAGCGGCCACAGATACGCAGTATTTT. Residues: CASSESLAATDTQYF.

V gene TRBV11-2 combines with J gene TRBJ2-3, with a tentative D call TRBD1 (6 bases). Trimming left V 5 bases short and J 0 bases short, with 12 bases between. In germline, CDR1 is SGHAT, CDR2 FQNNGV. This CDR3 spans 15 amino acids. DNA of the CDR3: TGTGCCAGCAGCGTCGGGACATCGAGCACAGATACGCAGTATTTT. It encodes CASSVGTSSTDTQYF.

The chain employs TRBV5-4 and TRBJ1-3; 7 nucleotides align to TRBD1. The ends lost 1 base at V and 2 bases at J; junction bases unmatched: 0. There are 14 residues in the CDR3. Germline lookup yields CDR1 SGHNT and CDR2 YYREEE (reference sequence). The CDR3 spells CASSLTGAGNTIYF. For the CDR3, the DNA is TGTGCCAGCAGCTTGACAGGGGCTGGAAACACCATATATTTT.

V and J are TRBV7-9 and TRBJ2-3; tentatively, D is TRBD2 (6 bases). Looked up from germline, CDR1 is SEHNR and CDR2 is FQNEAQ (reference sequence). V was cut by 4 bases and J by 3 bases, with 14 bases left in between. This CDR3 is 15 amino acids long. The CDR3 loop is CASSSRDSTTDTQYF. DNA for the CDR3: TGTGCCAGCAGCTCCCGGGACTCAACTACAGATACGCAGTATTTT.

The V call is TRBV29-1, the J call TRBJ2-2; D not certain. With 7 bases removed from V and 2 bases from J, the gap between germline ends came to 17 bases. The germline gives CDR1 SQVTM, CDR2 ANQGSEA. CDR3 length equals 15 residues. The CDR3 DNA follows: TGCAGCGCCCTAGGTTCTGGCGGTAACACCGGGGAGCTGTTTTTT. Encoded protein: CSALGSGGNTGELFF.

V is TRBV6-4 and J is TRBJ1-5, with TRBD1 identical over 12 bases. Per germline, CDR1 MRHNA and CDR2 SNTAGT. The CDR3 has 14 residues. V was clipped by 6 bases and J by 7 bases; unmatched bases: 4. The CDR3 protein is CASRAGTGGQPQHF. The CDR3, as DNA: TGTGCCAGCAGGGCCGGGACAGGGGGCCAGCCCCAGCATTTT.

V usage is TRBV18 and J usage is TRBJ2-7, with D tentatively TRBD2 (5 bases). This CDR3 is 16 amino acids long. V was pared by 2 bases and J by 5 bases, with 19 bases between. Germline V gene sequence: CDR1 KGHSH, CDR2 LQKENI. CDR3 nucleotide sequence: TGTGCCAGCTCACCAGTAGAGCGGCACTCCGGGGACGAGCAGTACTTC. Protein sequence: CASSPVERHSGDEQYF.

This chain links TRBV30 with TRBJ2-1; 9 bases match TRBD2. Trimming took 0 bases from V and 8 from J; bases not matched to a gene: 8. This CDR3 spans 15 amino acids. CDR1 is GTSNPN, CDR2 SVGIG, per germline (reference sequence). This CDR3 is CAWSVGLAGDHEQFF. CDR3 in DNA: TGTGCCTGGAGTGTAGGGTTAGCGGGAGATCATGAGCAGTTCTTC.

This clone was picked up one time. V is TRBV7-9 and J is TRBJ1-6, with D perhaps matching TRBD1 (6 bases). This CDR3 has 16 amino acids. V lost 5 bases to trimming and J lost 7 bases, with 18 bases between them. The germline CDR1 and CDR2 sequences are SEHNR and FQNEAQ (reference sequence). The CDR3 spells CASSLAYQGPNSPLHF. The CDR3 coding sequence is TGTGCCAGCAGCCTTGCTTATCAGGGGCCGAATTCACCCCTCCACTTT.

With regard to this clone: Other DNA sequences in this sample translate to the same CDR3. This chain joins TRBV19 and TRBJ1-1, with D uncertain. Trimming removed 3 bases from V and 1 base from J, with 6 bases in between. The germline gives CDR1 LNHDA, CDR2 SQIVND (reference sequence). CDR3 size: 13 residues. The CDR3 sequence is CASSIGENTEAFF. The CDR3 DNA sequence: TGTGCCAGTAGTATCGGGGAGAACACTGAAGCTTTCTTT. Filled out from reference TRBV19 and TRBJ1-1, the complete variable domain reads DGGITQSPKYLFRKEGQNVTLSCEQNLNHDAMYWYRQDPGQGLRLIYYSQIVNDFQKGDIAEGYSVSREKKESFPLTVTSAQKNPTAFYLCASSIGENTEAFFGQGTRLTVV.

V gene TRBV5-6 combines with J gene TRBJ2-1, with D hard to call. Looked up from germline, CDR1 is SGHDT and CDR2 is YYEEEE. V gave up 4 bases and J gave up 4 bases, with 3 bases separating them. The length of the CDR3 is 11 residues. CDR3 nucleotides: TGTGCCAGCAGCGCGTACAATGAGCAGTTCTTC. It is translated as CASSAYNEQFF.

The chain carries TRBV19 and TRBJ2-7; D might be TRBD1 (6 bases). Trimming pared 5 bases from V and 2 bases from J, leaving 13 bases between. This CDR3 comprises 14 residues. In germline, CDR1 is LNHDA, CDR2 SQIVND (reference sequence). CDR3: CASSVGTPAYEQYF. CDR3 bases: TGTGCCAGTAGTGTGGGGACACCAGCCTACGAGCAGTACTTC.

This chain joins TRBV6-6 and TRBJ1-5, with D unclear. CDR3 size: 14 residues. The germline gives CDR1 MNHNY, CDR2 SVGAGI (reference sequence). With 4 bases removed from V and 6 bases from J, the gap between germline ends came to 13 bases. CDR3 bases: TGTGCCAGCAGTTTGAGCCCGGGCCCTCAGCCCCAGCATTTT. Translating it yields CASSLSPGPQPQHF.

The rearrangement links TRBV29-1 to TRBJ2-1; 16 nucleotides align to TRBD2. V gave up 1 base and J gave up 8 bases; unmatched junction bases: 11. The CDR3 runs to 18 residues. Per the germline V gene, CDR1 is SQVTM and CDR2 is ANQGSEA. The CDR3 nucleotides are TGCAGCGTTGAAGGGGGACTAGCGGGAGGGGAGCGCTTCGATGAGCAGTTCTTC. This translates into CSVEGGLAGGERFDEQFF.

The rearrangement uses TRBV14 and TRBJ2-5; 7 bases match TRBD1. CDR1 is SGHDN, CDR2 FVKESK, per germline. Trimming took 2 bases from V and 5 from J; bases not matched to a gene: 5. This CDR3 is built from 14 residues. The CDR3 coding sequence is TGTGCCAGCAGCCAACTACAGGGGTCCGAGACCCAGTACTTC. Its protein product is CASSQLQGSETQYF.

The table lists this clone with a count of one. This sequence joins TRBV5-5 and TRBJ1-2, with D possibly being TRBD1 (6 bases). Trimming took 1 base from V and 9 from J, leaving 13 bases between them. The CDR3 sequence is 13 residues long. Germline V CDR1 and CDR2: SGHKS, YYEKEE (reference sequence). Here the CDR3 reads CASSLFQGSSYTF. The CDR3 DNA is TGTGCCAGCAGCTTGTTCCAGGGGAGTAGCTACACCTTC. Drawing the rest from reference TRBV5-5 and TRBJ1-2, the complete variable domain is DAGVTQSPTHLIKTRGQQVTLRCSPISGHKSVSWYQQVLGQGPQFIFQYYEKEERGRGNFPDRFSARQFPNYSSELNVNALLLGDSALYLCASSLFQGSSYTFGSGTRLTVV.